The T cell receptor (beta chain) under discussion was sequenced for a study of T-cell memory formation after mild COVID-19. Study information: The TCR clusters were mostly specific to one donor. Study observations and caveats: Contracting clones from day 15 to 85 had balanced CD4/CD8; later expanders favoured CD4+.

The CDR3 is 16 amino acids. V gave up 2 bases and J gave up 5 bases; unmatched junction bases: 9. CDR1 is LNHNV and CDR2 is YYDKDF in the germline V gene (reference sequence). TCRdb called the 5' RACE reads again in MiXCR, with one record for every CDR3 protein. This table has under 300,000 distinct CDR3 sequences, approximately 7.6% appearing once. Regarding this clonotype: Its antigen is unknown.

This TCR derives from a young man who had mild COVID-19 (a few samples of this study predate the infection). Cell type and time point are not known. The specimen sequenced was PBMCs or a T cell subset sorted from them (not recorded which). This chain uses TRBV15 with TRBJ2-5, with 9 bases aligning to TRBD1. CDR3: CATSRYGTGKRETQYF. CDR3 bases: TGTGCCACCAGCAGATACGGGACAGGGAAGAGGGAGACCCAGTACTTC. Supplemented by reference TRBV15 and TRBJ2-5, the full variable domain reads DAMVIQNPRYQVTQFGKPVTLSCSQTLNHNVMYWYQQKSSQAPKLLFHYYDKDFNNEADTPDNFQSRRPNTSFCFLDIRSPGLGDTAMYLCATSRYGTGKRETQYFGPGTRLLVL.